This TCR beta chain was documented in a study of blood T cell repertoires in COVID-19. Study as a whole: Acute and convalescent COVID-19 samples came from the United States, Italy and Spain.

Assay used: immunoSEQ multiplex PCR; TCRdb lists only in-frame clones, some missing. The table shows about 230,000 clones, with approximately 88% occurring only once. The origin of this receptor is a woman in her thirties or forties with acute COVID-19. What was sequenced was PBMCs or T cells enriched from blood (not recorded which).

Written as DNA, the CDR3 is TGTGCCAGCAGAACTGGGACTAGCGGGGGGGCTGGGGCCAACGTCCTGACTTTC. This gives the protein CASRTGTSGGAGANVLTF. This chain uses TRBV2 with TRBJ2-6; 16 nucleotides align to TRBD2. Germline assignment: CDR1 SNHLY and CDR2 FYNNEI. This CDR3 contains 18 residues. V lost 6 bases, J lost 2 bases, and 4 bases stayed unmatched.